A selection of T cell receptor beta chains follows, all from one sample in a study of somatic mutations in cytotoxic T cells in rheumatoid arthritis. Libraries were prepared by immunoSEQ multiplex PCR; TCRdb keeps only in-frame clonotypes and omits some of them. The sample carries about 4,400 clones, 89% recorded once. The sequenced material came from CD8+ T cells sorted from blood. The source is a woman in her 70s with rheumatoid arthritis. CDR3s leave out the opening cysteine and the closing phenylalanine or tryptophan. The order of the fields is D gene, V gene, CDR3 protein. D genes are given only for firm matches.

D gene: TRBD2; V gene: TRBV19; CDR3 protein: ASTVAGGYEQY
D gene: NA; V gene: TRBV11-2; CDR3 protein: ASSSRQDQETQY
D gene: NA; V gene: TRBV6-1; CDR3 protein: ATLFSEAF
D gene: NA; V gene: TRBV15; CDR3 protein: ATSRAAGLQPQH
D gene: TRBD2; V gene: TRBV7-3; CDR3 protein: ASSLLAGAPSEQY
D gene: NA; V gene: TRBV5-5; CDR3 protein: ASSNPDSSNQPQH
D gene: NA; V gene: TRBV4-1; CDR3 protein: ASSQVETGPNSPLH
D gene: NA; V gene: TRBV4-2; CDR3 protein: ASSQSRGEAF
D gene: TRBD2; V gene: TRBV19; CDR3 protein: ASTLLAGGRDTQY
D gene: TRBD1; V gene: TRBV19; CDR3 protein: ASSNRGEGQPQH
D gene: TRBD1; V gene: TRBV4-1; CDR3 protein: ASSHNYRDRVYNEQF
D gene: NA; V gene: TRBV18; CDR3 protein: ASSPRDNPYEQY
D gene: NA; V gene: TRBV11-3; CDR3 protein: ASTGHRGTEAF
D gene: NA; V gene: TRBV6-5; CDR3 protein: ASSYFLNSGANVLT
D gene: NA; V gene: TRBV11-3; CDR3 protein: ASSIADSSYEQY
D gene: NA; V gene: TRBV11-2; CDR3 protein: ASERRWGGSEEGTDTQY
D gene: NA; V gene: TRBV7-9; CDR3 protein: ASSLAYSEKLF
D gene: NA; V gene: TRBV9; CDR3 protein: ASSPRVGGPTAEAF
D gene: TRBD1; V gene: TRBV4-1; CDR3 protein: ASSQGGQGGDEQY
D gene: TRBD2; V gene: TRBV11-3; CDR3 protein: ASSELALTYNEQF
D gene: NA; V gene: TRBV9; CDR3 protein: ASKATGSEDTGELF
D gene: NA; V gene: TRBV19; CDR3 protein: ASSMVPMSSYEQY
D gene: TRBD1; V gene: TRBV6-5; CDR3 protein: ASMAGTGAYEQY
D gene: TRBD1; V gene: TRBV7-9; CDR3 protein: ASSLGTGTPAGYEQY
D gene: NA; V gene: TRBV27; CDR3 protein: ASFGAIDNEQF
D gene: TRBD1; V gene: TRBV6-6; CDR3 protein: ASSHWDSNTEAF
D gene: TRBD1; V gene: TRBV6-4; CDR3 protein: ASSDTPQGAVDGYT
D gene: TRBD1; V gene: TRBV5-8; CDR3 protein: ASSSGQVNTEAF
D gene: TRBD2; V gene: TRBV9; CDR3 protein: ASSVSGLAGIYEQY
D gene: NA; V gene: TRBV5-6; CDR3 protein: AGSRRHSNTGELF
D gene: TRBD1; V gene: TRBV9; CDR3 protein: ASSASPFTGGRRGYEQY
D gene: NA; V gene: TRBV27; CDR3 protein: ASSVTRGTDTQY
D gene: NA; V gene: TRBV19; CDR3 protein: ASSSHGGHYEQY
D gene: NA; V gene: TRBV6-5; CDR3 protein: ASSFKYGSYEQY
D gene: NA; V gene: TRBV7-2; CDR3 protein: ASSLIPGTYEQY
D gene: TRBD1; V gene: TRBV6-5; CDR3 protein: ASSSGQGALKTQY
D gene: TRBD2; V gene: TRBV11-3; CDR3 protein: ASSSQRDVADTQY
D gene: NA; V gene: TRBV2; CDR3 protein: ASSEPGQISTDTQY
D gene: NA; V gene: TRBV1; CDR3 protein: TSSQLRAGPFSYEQY
D gene: NA; V gene: TRBV6-6; CDR3 protein: ASSSSSNQPQH
D gene: TRBD1; V gene: TRBV5-1; CDR3 protein: ASSSGDRAEKLF
D gene: TRBD2; V gene: TRBV19; CDR3 protein: ASTGGLASYNEQF
D gene: NA; V gene: TRBV7-8; CDR3 protein: ASSPRAGGGTEAF
D gene: TRBD1; V gene: TRBV28; CDR3 protein: ASSFLGGTSTDTQY
D gene: TRBD2; V gene: TRBV9; CDR3 protein: ASSASTSGGPNNEQF
D gene: NA; V gene: TRBV13; CDR3 protein: ASSLGGGGHQPQH
D gene: NA; V gene: TRBV28; CDR3 protein: ASSLPPPNEQF
D gene: TRBD2; V gene: TRBV7-6; CDR3 protein: ASSPALYQREGQDTQY
D gene: NA; V gene: TRBV28; CDR3 protein: ASAATGRRAYEQY
D gene: TRBD2; V gene: TRBV7-3; CDR3 protein: ASSLLAGAHNEQF
D gene: NA; V gene: TRBV19; CDR3 protein: ASSLGLGYT
D gene: TRBD1; V gene: TRBV19; CDR3 protein: ASSATGANEQY
D gene: TRBD1; V gene: TRBV6-5; CDR3 protein: ASSYSGQATSRGYT
D gene: TRBD2; V gene: TRBV4-1; CDR3 protein: ASQRTSGDTQY
D gene: NA; V gene: TRBV7-6; CDR3 protein: ASSPNIGQLRAF
D gene: TRBD1; V gene: TRBV10-3; CDR3 protein: ATGTGDSNQAQH
D gene: NA; V gene: TRBV4-1; CDR3 protein: ASSQEAPGSTQY